This T cell receptor beta chain originates from a study of cytomegalovirus exposure and HLA in healthy donors. Overall study context: As released early, the data held approximately 80 million unique TCRs from HLA-typed donors. Overall study findings and caveats: Relative to the approximately 700-donor mean, N-insertions were reportedly fewer in an Asian-associated ancestry cluster in a later analysis.

Use of 60 Vbeta and 13 Jbeta primers characterized the PCR. Assay used: immunoSEQ multiplex PCR; TCRdb lists only in-frame clones, some missing. The sample has roughly 200,000 clones; under 70% are singletons. On this clone itself: The target antigen is unknown.

The receptor was derived from a man aged 35-49 years in good health and CMV-seropositive. Sequences were obtained from PBMCs.

The CDR3 region is CASTREGSDGWRAFF. The CDR3 DNA reads TGTGCCAGCACCAGGGAGGGGAGCGACGGGTGGAGAGCTTTCTTT. This chain joins TRBV5-6 and TRBJ1-1, with D possibly TRBD1 on 5 matching bases. Germline CDR1 reads SGHDT; CDR2 reads YYEEEE. The germline V and J ends were trimmed by 6 bases and 10 bases, with 25 bases remaining between them. The CDR3 is 15 amino acids.